This T cell receptor beta chain was profiled in a study of T-cell reconstitution after alpha-beta-depleted transplantation in children. Preparation of the TCRbeta library used unique molecular identifiers. MiXCR, applied by TCRdb to the PCR reads, yields one record per CDR3 protein. The sample records 640,000 or so distinct CDR3 sequences, over 15% being singletons. Sample: PBMCs from the stem cell graft donor, taken from the stem cell graft. The receptor was derived from a human donor who donated a stem cell graft to a child with acute myeloid leukemia.

CDR3 region: CASSEDGRTFMNTEAFF. CDR3 coding DNA: TGTGCCAGCAGTGAGGACGGACGGACTTTCATGAACACTGAAGCTTTCTTT. This rearrangement joins TRBV12-3 or TRBV12-4 to TRBJ1-1; D is undetermined. There are 17 residues in the CDR3. The V gene lost 5 bases and the J gene lost 0 bases, with 19 bases spanning the gap.